The 14 T cell receptor beta chains reported below all come from one sample, sequenced in a study of identical twins. TCRdb independently ran MiXCR on the 5' RACE reads; one entry per CDR3 protein. The top ten hold about 12% of the sample, which has hundreds of thousands of distinct CDR3 sequences, around a sixth seen once. These sequences were also reported in another study, on T cells expressing NK-cell markers.

The sample consisted of PBMCs. The receptors were gathered from a woman under 30 in good health.

This clonotype was seen more than once but under ten times. The chain has TRBV5-1 and TRBJ1-2; D is perhaps TRBD1 (5 bases). The CDR3 runs 12 residues. V gave up 7 bases and J gave up 4 bases, with 11 bases separating them. Germline V gene lookup returns CDR1 SGHRS and CDR2 YFSETQ. The CDR3 DNA is TGCGCCAGCGGAGGGGAGGGCTATGGCTACACCTTC. This translates into CASGGEGYGYTF.

This clonotype was detected only a few times. This chain links TRBV12-3 or TRBV12-4 with TRBJ2-2; a weak D match, TRBD1 (5 bases). This CDR3 region has 15 residues. V dropped 3 bases and J dropped 5 bases, with 13 bases sitting between them. The CDR3 region is CASSFSRVLTGELFF. Here the CDR3 DNA reads TGTGCCAGCAGTTTCAGCAGGGTATTAACCGGGGAGCTGTTTTTT.

This clonotype came up a few times. V usage is TRBV20-1 and J usage is TRBJ2-1; 12 bases line up with TRBD1. Germline-derived CDR1 and CDR2 are DFQATT and SNEGSKA (reference sequence). The ends lost 3 bases at V and 8 bases at J; junction bases unmatched: 8. The CDR3 contains 15 residues. The CDR3 coding sequence is TGCAGTGCTAGCGACCCGGGACAGGGGGCTTATGAGCAGTTCTTC. Encoded protein: CSASDPGQGAYEQFF.

This sequence joins TRBV6-1 and TRBJ2-2, with D hard to call. This CDR3 is built from 15 residues. Germline CDR1 reads MNHNS; CDR2 reads SASEGT. V lost 6 bases, J lost 1 base, and 12 bases lay in between. The CDR3 DNA reads TGTGCCAGCAGCCATCCTACAGAGAACACCGGGGAGCTGTTTTTT. This translates into CASSHPTENTGELFF.

This clonotype appeared a few times. The chain carries TRBV20-1 and TRBJ2-5; perhaps D is TRBD1 or TRBD2 (6 bases each). The CDR3 has 13 residues. The V gene lost 3 bases and the J gene lost 4 bases, with 12 bases spanning the gap. The germline V gene encodes CDR1 DFQATT and CDR2 SNEGSKA (reference sequence). The CDR3 sequence is CSARVSGAETQYF. CDR3 DNA: TGCAGTGCTAGGGTATCGGGGGCAGAGACCCAGTACTTC.

The V gene is TRBV12-3 or TRBV12-4, the J gene TRBJ2-5; weak D call: TRBD1 (5 bases). V dropped 7 bases and J dropped 3 bases, with 15 bases sitting between them. The CDR3 is made up of 14 amino acids. The CDR3 DNA reads TGTGCCAGCACCGACCTAGGGGCGGAAGAGACCCAGTACTTC. Residues: CASTDLGAEETQYF.

CDR3 sequence reads: CAISGYRGIPETQYF. CDR3 DNA: TGTGCCATCAGTGGGTACAGGGGTATTCCAGAGACCCAGTACTTC. This sequence joins TRBV10-3 and TRBJ2-5, with TRBD1 matching 7 bases. The V and J ends lost 4 bases and 4 bases, in that order; junction bases with no gene match: 9. The CDR3 is 15 amino acids. Germline CDR1 is ENHRY and CDR2 is SYGVKD.

The chain is built from TRBV20-1 and TRBJ1-2; 12 bases map to TRBD1. Germline CDR1 and CDR2: DFQATT and SNEGSKA (reference sequence). The CDR3 spans 14 residues. The trim removed 0 bases at V and 8 bases at J, leaving 4 bases unmatched. The CDR3 loop is CSARDRDRGPGYTF. CDR3 coding DNA: TGCAGTGCTAGAGACAGGGACAGGGGGCCCGGCTACACCTTC.

This clonotype was counted a single time. The chain joins TRBV7-2 to TRBJ2-1, with D possibly being TRBD1 (5 bases). The CDR3 is 15 residues long. V shed 4 bases and J shed 6 bases, with 16 bases lying between them. Per germline, CDR1 SGHTA and CDR2 FQGNSA. The CDR3 spells CASSSQSGNGNEQFF. In DNA form, the CDR3 reads TGTGCCAGCAGCTCCCAATCAGGGAACGGCAATGAGCAGTTCTTC.

The chain links TRBV7-9 to TRBJ2-7; TRBD1 matches at 9 bases. CDR1 SEHNR and CDR2 FQNEAQ come from the germline V gene (reference sequence). The CDR3 loop spans 14 amino acids. Trimming at V came to 6 bases and at J to 5 bases, leaving 8 bases not matched to a gene. For the CDR3, the DNA is TGTGCCAGCAGGCCCAACAGGGGGCTTGACGAGCAGTACTTC. This encodes CASRPNRGLDEQYF.

The chain employs TRBV5-1 and TRBJ1-6, with D unclear. Germline-derived CDR1 and CDR2 are SGHRS and YFSETQ. The CDR3 totals 17 residues. V was clipped by 4 bases and J by 5 bases, with 19 bases between them. The chain's CDR3 is CASSPILLQQDNSPLHF. CDR3 coding DNA: TGCGCCAGCAGCCCTATTCTCCTACAGCAAGATAATTCACCCCTCCACTTT.

This chain connects TRBV29-1 to TRBJ1-2, with D possibly being TRBD1 (5 bases). The V gene lost 4 bases and the J gene lost 1 base, with 16 bases spanning the gap. This CDR3 has 15 amino acids. The germline CDR1 and CDR2 sequences are SQVTM and ANQGSEA. CDR3 DNA: TGCAGCGTTGTGAATCAGGTCAGGGATAACTATGGCTACACCTTC. This gives the protein CSVVNQVRDNYGYTF.

This clonotype turned up a few times. The V and J genes are TRBV12-3 or TRBV12-4 and TRBJ2-4; D is possibly TRBD1 (6 bases). CDR3 size: 16 residues. Trimming stripped 4 bases from V and 2 bases from J, with 15 bases between. The CDR3 DNA follows: TGTGCCAGCAGTTCGGTCCTGGACAGCCCCAAAAACATTCAGTACTTC. Its translation is CASSSVLDSPKNIQYF.

This clonotype was picked up a small number of times. V gene TRBV12-3 or TRBV12-4 combines with J gene TRBJ2-3, with D unclear. The CDR3 length is 13 residues. V lost 3 bases, J lost 2 bases, and 6 bases lay in between. The DNA for the CDR3 is TGTGCCAGCAGTTTTTCCCTCACAGATACGCAGTATTTT. Translated: CASSFSLTDTQYF.